What follows are 21 T cell receptor beta chains derived from one specimen sequenced in a study of blood T cell repertoires in COVID-19. This table comes from immunoSEQ multiplex PCR, and its TCRdb copy is limited to in-frame clones, with some not included. This sample has about 180,000 clones, with roughly 88% found just once. The sample consisted of peripheral blood. The source of these receptors is a woman older than 75 with acute or convalescent COVID-19.

The chain couples TRBV7-9 to TRBJ1-5; no firm D call. V lost 2 bases and J 4 bases, leaving 3 bases between the germline ends. CDR3 length: 12 residues. Germline V gene lookup returns CDR1 SEHNR and CDR2 FQNEAQ (reference sequence). The CDR3: CASSLQNQPQHF. CDR3 nucleotides: TGTGCCAGCAGCTTACAGAATCAGCCCCAGCATTTT.

The chain carries TRBV3-1 (or the pseudogene TRBV3-2) and TRBJ1-1; the D gene is possibly TRBD1 (6 bases). The V end lost 1 base, the J end lost 8 bases, and 11 bases lay between the germline ends. This CDR3 contains 13 residues. CDR1 is LGHDT and CDR2 is YNNKEL in the germline V gene (reference sequence). CDR3 protein: CASSQVGQGEAFF. The CDR3 nucleotides are TGTGCCAGCAGCCAAGTGGGGCAGGGGGAAGCTTTCTTT.

The chain couples TRBV7-2 to TRBJ1-2, with D perhaps TRBD1 (5 bases). CDR3 length equals 15 residues. Trimming removed 2 bases from V and 0 bases from J, with 10 bases in between. CDR1 is SGHTA, CDR2 FQGNSA, per germline. Written as DNA, the CDR3 is TGTGCCAGCAGCTTATCAGGGCCGCCTAACTATGGCTACACCTTC. It codes for CASSLSGPPNYGYTF.

This chain uses TRBV7-9 with TRBJ2-7, with D possibly TRBD2 on 5 matching bases. The CDR3 runs 15 residues. Germline loops: CDR1 SEHNR, CDR2 FQNEAQ (reference sequence). The V end was cut by 6 bases, the J end by 5 bases, with 20 bases between. This CDR3 is CASRNEGGWAHEQYF. CDR3 DNA: TGTGCCAGCAGGAATGAGGGCGGGTGGGCCCACGAGCAGTACTTC.

The table lists this clone with a few counts. V and J are TRBV9 and TRBJ2-6; TRBD2 might be the D (6 bases). The length of the CDR3 is 20 residues. CDR1 and CDR2 (germline): SGDLS, YYNGEE. V lost 0 bases and J lost 1, with 20 bases in between. The CDR3 DNA reads TGTGCCAGCAGCGTAGACCGTAGCGGTTGGGCCGAATCTGGGGCCAACGTCCTGACTTTC. Translating gives CASSVDRSGWAESGANVLTF.

CDR3 nucleotide sequence: TGTGCCAGCAGTGAACGGGGGGGAGACACTGAAGCTTTCTTT. Translation gives CASSERGGDTEAFF. The J gene is TRBJ1-1, the V gene TRBV2; D perhaps matches TRBD1 (5 bases). Germline CDR1 and CDR2: SNHLY and FYNNEI. The CDR3 contains 14 residues. Deletions cut 2 bases from V and 3 bases from J, with 10 bases between.

This sequence joins TRBV11-2 and TRBJ2-1; D remains unclear. The V gene lost 6 bases and the J gene lost 0 bases, with 12 bases spanning the gap. The CDR3 spans 15 residues. From germline, CDR1 is SGHAT and CDR2 FQNNGV. The CDR3 DNA reads as TGTGCCAGCAGAGGAGCGAGGTACTCCTACAATGAGCAGTTCTTC. Protein: CASRGARYSYNEQFF. Full variable domain (outside the CDR3, taken from reference TRBV11-2 and TRBJ2-1): EAGVAQSPRYKIIEKRQSVAFWCNPISGHATLYWYQQILGQGPKLLIQFQNNGVVDDSQLPKDRFSAERLKGVDSTLKIQPAKLEDSAVYLCASRGARYSYNEQFFGPGTRLTVL.

The rearrangement uses TRBV15 and TRBJ1-1, with TRBD1 as a possible D gene (6 bases). V lost 0 bases to trimming and J lost 3 bases, with 14 bases between them. Germline loops: CDR1 LNHNV, CDR2 YYDKDF (reference sequence). The CDR3 has 16 residues. The chain's CDR3 is CATSRDLAGADTEAFF. As DNA, the CDR3 is TGTGCCACCAGCAGAGATTTGGCAGGGGCTGACACTGAAGCTTTCTTT.

The chain recombines TRBV28 with TRBJ2-7; D remains ambiguous. This CDR3 has 14 residues. Trimming took off 6 bases at V and 2 bases at J, with 14 bases between the two ends. Looked up from germline, CDR1 is MDHEN and CDR2 is SYDVKM. The CDR3 nucleotides read TGTGCCAGCAGCCCGAGTCCAGGCACCTACGAGCAGTACTTC. Translation: CASSPSPGTYEQYF.

This chain connects TRBV10-1 to TRBJ2-3, with 10 nucleotides matching TRBD2. V lost 6 bases to trimming and J lost 0 bases; unmatched junction nucleotides: 6. CDR1 and CDR2 from the germline V gene are WNHNN and SYGVQD (reference sequence). CDR3 length equals 16 residues. CDR3 nucleotide sequence: TGCGCCAGCAGCTCCGGACTAGCGGCTAGCACAGATACGCAGTATTTT. Its translation: CASSSGLAASTDTQYF.

The V call is TRBV6-5, the J call TRBJ2-7; 8 bases agree with TRBD1. Germline V lookup: CDR1 MNHEY, CDR2 SVGAGI. CDR3 length: 15 amino acids. The CDR3 sequence: CESRRSDRATYEQYF. The DNA for the CDR3 is TGTGAGAGTCGTCGGTCGGACAGGGCCACCTACGAGCAGTACTTC.

This clone was observed a handful of times. The rearrangement uses TRBV4-2 and TRBJ2-7; a weak D match, TRBD2 (5 bases). With 0 bases removed from V and 3 bases from J, the gap between germline ends came to 21 bases. Germline V gene sequence: CDR1 LGHNA, CDR2 YNFKEQ. The CDR3 covers 18 residues. For the CDR3, the DNA is TGTGCCAGCAGCCAAGATCTGGGAGCTAGCAGTCTCGTCTACGAGCAGTACTTC. It codes for CASSQDLGASSLVYEQYF.

This rearrangement joins TRBV6-6 to TRBJ2-7; perhaps TRBD1 as D (6 bases). The CDR3 is made up of 12 amino acids. V lost 7 bases and J lost 1, with 8 bases in between. Germline CDR1 and CDR2: MNHNY and SVGAGI (reference sequence). The CDR3 nucleotides read TGTGCCAGCACAGGACAGTCCTACGAGCAGTACTTC. As protein: CASTGQSYEQYF.

This clone appeared a single time. V is TRBV5-6 and J is TRBJ2-1, with D possibly matching TRBD1 (6 bases). Trimming pared 0 bases from V and 2 bases from J, leaving 6 bases between. CDR1 and CDR2 (germline): SGHDT, YYEEEE. The CDR3 covers 14 residues. The CDR3 nucleotides read TGTGCCAGCAGCTTGGGGACAGCCTACAATGAGCAGTTCTTC. It codes for CASSLGTAYNEQFF.

This clone was observed a few times. This chain joins TRBV7-8 and TRBJ1-1; D is perhaps TRBD1 (6 bases). Trimming removed 6 bases at V and 1 base at J, with 12 bases between. The CDR3 length is 14 residues. Germline V gene data show CDR1 as SGHVS and CDR2 as FQNEAQ. This CDR3 reads CASSHRVGNTEAFF. The CDR3 nucleotides read TGTGCCAGCAGTCACAGGGTCGGGAACACTGAAGCTTTCTTT.

The rearrangement uses TRBV11-2 and TRBJ1-1, with no clear D. Germline CDR1 and CDR2: SGHAT and FQNNGV. This CDR3 has 14 residues. Trimming took 1 base from V and 1 from J, leaving 7 bases between them. The chain's CDR3 is CASSLGRRNTEAFF. DNA for the CDR3: TGTGCCAGCAGCTTAGGGAGGAGGAACACTGAAGCTTTCTTT. Full variable domain (outside the CDR3, taken from reference TRBV11-2 and TRBJ1-1): EAGVAQSPRYKIIEKRQSVAFWCNPISGHATLYWYQQILGQGPKLLIQFQNNGVVDDSQLPKDRFSAERLKGVDSTLKIQPAKLEDSAVYLCASSLGRRNTEAFFGQGTRLTVV.

The rearrangement joins TRBV30 to TRBJ2-3; TRBD2 is a possible D gene (6 bases). The CDR3 is 14 amino acids. Trimming removed 2 bases at V and 3 bases at J, with 12 bases between. Germline V CDR1 and CDR2: GTSNPN, SVGIG (reference sequence). As DNA, the CDR3 is TGTGCCTGGAGTCTCGGGAGATCGACAGATACGCAGTATTTT. It yields the protein CAWSLGRSTDTQYF.

The chain recombines TRBV10-3 with TRBJ2-3, with 7 nucleotides matching TRBD2. This CDR3 has 16 residues. J was trimmed by 3 bases and V by 3 bases; bases with no gene match: 9. Germline-derived CDR1 and CDR2 are ENHRY and SYGVKD. This chain's CDR3 is CAISDFAGERTDTQYF. The CDR3 DNA reads TGTGCCATCAGTGACTTTGCGGGAGAAAGAACAGATACGCAGTATTTT.

V and J are TRBV18 and TRBJ1-3, with 9 bases matching TRBD1. Germline V gene sequence: CDR1 KGHSH, CDR2 LQKENI. V was pared by 3 bases and J by 1 base, with 1 base of the junction left unmatched. This CDR3 has 15 amino acids. This CDR3 is CASSPGQGSGNTIYF. As DNA, the CDR3 is TGTGCCAGCTCACCTGGACAGGGGTCTGGAAACACCATATATTTT.

V usage is TRBV30 and J usage is TRBJ2-7, with D uncertain. CDR3 length: 17 amino acids. The germline gives CDR1 GTSNPN, CDR2 SVGIG (reference sequence). Trimming took 4 bases from V and 2 from J, leaving 24 bases between them. The CDR3 DNA sequence: TGTGCCTGGACCTTACACTTCTCGCGGCAACCAACCTACGAGCAGTACTTC. This encodes CAWTLHFSRQPTYEQYF. The whole variable domain, remainder taken from reference TRBV30 and TRBJ2-7, is SQTIHQWPATLVQPVGSPLSLECTVEGTSNPNLYWYRQAAGRGLQLLFYSVGIGQISSEVPQNLSASRPQDRQFILSSKKLLLSDSGFYLCAWTLHFSRQPTYEQYFGPGTRLTVT.

This clone was seen many times. The chain combines TRBV30 with TRBJ1-4; 9 bases align to TRBD1. The CDR3 loop spans 15 amino acids. Germline CDR1 GTSNPN, CDR2 SVGIG (reference sequence). The ends lost 2 bases at V and 11 bases at J; junction bases unmatched: 12. The CDR3 sequence: CAWSPKGQGLPKLFF. The DNA of the CDR3 is TGTGCCTGGAGTCCCAAAGGACAGGGGCTACCTAAACTGTTTTTT. Full variable domain (outside the CDR3, taken from reference TRBV30 and TRBJ1-4): SQTIHQWPATLVQPVGSPLSLECTVEGTSNPNLYWYRQAAGRGLQLLFYSVGIGQISSEVPQNLSASRPQDRQFILSSKKLLLSDSGFYLCAWSPKGQGLPKLFFGSGTQLSVL.